A selection of T cell receptor beta chains follows, all from one sample in a study of shared clonotypes between healthy human individuals. Sequencing was performed with immunoSEQ multiplex PCR; in TCRdb, only in-frame clones are kept and a portion is missing. The sample includes some 650,000 clones, roughly 97% of them seen just once. The sample comprised naive CD4+ T cells sorted from blood. These receptors all come from a woman in her thirties in good health. Each CDR3 is given without its conserved first and last residue.

TRBV19,TRBJ1-5,ASSIVGGQPQH
TRBV2,TRBJ2-2,ASSGLAGVSGELF
TRBV5-1,TRBJ1-2,ASSSGQGASYYGYT
TRBV4-1,TRBJ1-2,ASSQTTGAYGYT
TRBV19,TRBJ1-5,ASSIVLGDNSNQPQH
TRBV15,TRBJ1-2,ATSRYSGVYGYT
TRBV28,TRBJ2-7,ASTKGGVYYEQY
TRBV9,TRBJ1-2,ASSPGRNYGYT
TRBV5-4,TRBJ2-1,ASSLGGLAGYNEQF
TRBV5-1,TRBJ1-1,ASKTGTEAF
TRBV28,TRBJ2-1,ASSLSGREQF
TRBV2,TRBJ2-5,ASNPRTAQETQY
TRBV6-4,TRBJ1-2,ASRTGGNYGYT
TRBV2,TRBJ2-3,ANRGLAATDTQY
TRBV28,TRBJ1-3,ASSPSNGNTIY
TRBV12-5,TRBJ2-2,ASGLVTTGELF
TRBV5-1,TRBJ2-7,ASSLKMSRGVTYEQY
TRBV28,NA,ASSLSGISYEQY
TRBV10-3,TRBJ1-1,AISDLWESGTEAF
TRBV5-1,TRBJ1-3,ASSFDGNRGNTIY
TRBV7-2,TRBJ1-3,ASSLSNSGNTIY
TRBV25-1,TRBJ1-1,ASSWGTGEAF
TRBV5-1,TRBJ2-7,ASSLPGQGDEQY
TRBV6-1,TRBJ1-5,ASSDSGSVNQPQH
TRBV4-2,TRBJ2-7,ASSQDWDRGWTPLEQY
TRBV11-2,TRBJ1-1,ASSLVSNTEAF
TRBV28,TRBJ2-7,ASSLMMTGSYEQY
TRBV28,TRBJ1-1,ASSSGQQNTEAF
TRBV19,TRBJ1-4,ASSIPPRGGVGEKLF
TRBV4-2,TRBJ2-7,ASSMDRGSYEQY
TRBV19,TRBJ2-2,ASSGVLSGELF
TRBV19,TRBJ1-1,ASRGGGNTEAF
TRBV2,TRBJ1-5,ASSGQGNQPQH
TRBV5-8,TRBJ1-4,ASSLGYNEKLF
TRBV6-5,TRBJ2-3,ASSYSPGGTDTQY
TRBV27,TRBJ1-1,ASRNRVNTEAF
TRBV5-1,TRBJ2-3,ASRPRGESTDTQY
TRBV6-1,TRBJ1-5,ASGGGHQPQH
TRBV5-1,TRBJ2-5,ASSLDPGVQETQY
TRBV28,TRBJ2-7,ASSPPASGSYEQY
TRBV6-1,TRBJ2-1,ASSEWRGSGKLLSSYNEQF
TRBV11-2,TRBJ2-1,ASSLDNGEQF
TRBV2,TRBJ1-1,ASRDRSTEAF
TRBV7-2,TRBJ2-2,ASTGTAGNTGELF
TRBV30,TRBJ1-2,ACRGTELLLSYGYT
TRBV28,TRBJ2-1,ASSLPLPGLNEQF
TRBV28,TRBJ1-5,ASSLGQADQPQH
TRBV5-1,TRBJ1-2,ASRIQGPSYGYT
TRBV19,TRBJ1-5,ASSTSQGFSYSNQPQH
TRBV10-3,TRBJ2-7,AIRGVGIDEQY
TRBV2,TRBJ2-2,ASSEVGQVNTGELF
TRBV5-1,TRBJ2-7,ASSLAPPGLVGEQY
TRBV6-5,TRBJ2-7,ASSLTGTGIHEQY
TRBV9,TRBJ2-1,ASSVALAGTHEQF
TRBV4-2,TRBJ2-5,ASSSYAGTTGETQY
TRBV5-1,TRBJ2-5,ASSPPQGPSGETQY
TRBV5-1,TRBJ1-4,ASSSGGGSEKLF